This TCR beta chain was sequenced during a study of CD8+ T cells in alopecia areata. In this sample, this clone turned up a few times. The antigen is unknown. Reverse transcription of extracted RNA yielded cDNA, which provided the sequencing template. Profiled with immunoSEQ multiplex PCR; TCRdb holds only in-frame clones, not every one. The data show 140,000 to 150,000 clones, 50% to 65% seen once. The treatment denotes: oral pan-JAK inhibitor, 5-10 mg twice daily. Regarding the study as a whole: Persistence in scalp and blood during tofacitinib was observed for many expanded lesional clones.

This receptor was obtained from a human donor with alopecia areata. The sequenced sample was CD8+ T cells sorted from blood, obtained at week 4, from a patient treated with tofacitinib.

This CDR3 is CASSQDRTGRDEQFF. CDR3 DNA: TGCGCCAGCAGCCAAGATCGAACGGGGAGGGATGAGCAGTTCTTC. The chain recombines TRBV4-1 with TRBJ2-1; TRBD2 agrees at 7 bases. Unmatched junction bases numbered 7, after V lost 0 bases and J lost 8 bases. The CDR3 is 15 amino acids. Germline V CDR1 and CDR2: MGHRA, YSYEKL.